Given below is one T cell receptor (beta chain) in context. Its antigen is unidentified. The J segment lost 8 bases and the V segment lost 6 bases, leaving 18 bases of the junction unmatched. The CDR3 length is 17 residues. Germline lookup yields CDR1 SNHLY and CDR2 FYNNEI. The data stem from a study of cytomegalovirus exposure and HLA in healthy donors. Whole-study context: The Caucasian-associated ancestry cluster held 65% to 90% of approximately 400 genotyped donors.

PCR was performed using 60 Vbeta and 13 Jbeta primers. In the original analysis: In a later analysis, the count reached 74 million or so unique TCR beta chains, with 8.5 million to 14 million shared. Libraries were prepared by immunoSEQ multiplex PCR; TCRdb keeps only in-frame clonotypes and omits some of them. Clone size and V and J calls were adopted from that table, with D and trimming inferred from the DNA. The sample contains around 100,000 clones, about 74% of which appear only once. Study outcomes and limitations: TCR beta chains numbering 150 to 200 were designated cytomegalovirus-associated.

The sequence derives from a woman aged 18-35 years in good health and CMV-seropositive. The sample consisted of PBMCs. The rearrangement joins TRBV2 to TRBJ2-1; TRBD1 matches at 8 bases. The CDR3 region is CASSVPGGAPFGDEQFF. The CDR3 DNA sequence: TGTGCCAGCAGCGTCCCAGGGGGCGCCCCCTTTGGGGATGAGCAGTTCTTC.